A selection of T cell receptor beta chains follows, all from one sample in a study of T cells after yellow fever vaccination. TCRdb re-derived calls from the 5' RACE reads in MiXCR, one entry per CDR3 protein. The repertoire holds fewer than 400,000 distinct CDR3 sequences, about 10% seen once, with approximately 3% in the top ten. This material consisted of CD4+ T cells sorted from PBMCs, taken 45 days after the yellow fever booster vaccination. The receptor set was obtained from a man younger than 35 who received the YFV17D yellow fever vaccine. CDR3s include the opening cysteine and the closing phenylalanine or tryptophan. The D gene is left open where the match is weak.

j_call,cdr3_length,v_call,d_call,cdr3_aa
TRBJ2-2,14,TRBV27,.,CASSFPGGTGELFF
TRBJ2-7,14,TRBV5-1,TRBD1,CASSRPGQGNEQYF
TRBJ1-1,14,TRBV6-2/TRBV6-3,TRBD1,CASSYRQGNTEAFF
TRBJ1-1,13,TRBV7-2,.,CASSPGHNTEAFF
TRBJ2-5,12,TRBV12-3/TRBV12-4,.,CASSSGRQTQYF
TRBJ2-3,15,TRBV4-3,.,CASSQASGATDTQYF
TRBJ1-5,14,TRBV10-3,.,CAISDIGIDQPQHF
TRBJ1-5,15,TRBV25-1,.,CASSESVDSNQPQHF
TRBJ2-1,11,TRBV20-1,.,CSAGYYNEQFF
TRBJ2-5,15,TRBV6-2/TRBV6-3,.,CASSYSPGRRETQYF
TRBJ1-6,12,TRBV2,.,CASSENASPLHF
TRBJ1-4,13,TRBV10-3,.,CAISEKVGEKLFF
TRBJ2-3,14,TRBV29-1,TRBD2,CSVATSGLTDTQYF
TRBJ1-1,13,TRBV5-1,.,CASSLLISTEAFF
TRBJ2-5,15,TRBV11-1,.,CASSFGPLAGETQYF
TRBJ2-5,16,TRBV27,.,CASSPWSSGPQETQYF
TRBJ1-1,12,TRBV19,.,CASSESKTEAFF
TRBJ2-5,13,TRBV20-1,TRBD2,CSAREAGQETQYF
TRBJ1-2,14,TRBV7-2,TRBD1,CASSYMGQGFGYTF
TRBJ2-5,18,TRBV7-3,TRBD2,CASSLGASGGEYQETQYF
TRBJ2-1,16,TRBV7-3,.,CASSSDKDTSYNEQFF
TRBJ2-5,16,TRBV7-9,TRBD1,CASSKRTGGAQETQYF
TRBJ2-3,14,TRBV11-2,.,CASSPRTGTDTQYF
TRBJ1-4,14,TRBV12-3/TRBV12-4,TRBD1,CASRVQGAGEKLFF
TRBJ2-7,15,TRBV5-1,.,CASSLAGTNTYEQYF
TRBJ2-5,14,TRBV13,.,CASTRGRPQETQYF
TRBJ1-1,13,TRBV5-1,TRBD1,CASSLADRAEAFF
TRBJ2-7,12,TRBV6-2/TRBV6-3,.,CASSYSTATPHF
TRBJ1-4,11,TRBV20-1,.,CSAARGEKLFF
TRBJ1-4,13,TRBV7-2,.,CASSLGLRQELFF
TRBJ2-7,15,TRBV6-5,TRBD2,CASSYGTSGTYEQYF
TRBJ1-4,14,TRBV28,.,CASSLSGNEEKLFF
TRBJ2-3,15,TRBV20-1,.,CSARVGSWSSDTQYF
TRBJ2-2,13,TRBV7-2,.,CASSLNPTGELFF
TRBJ2-6,18,TRBV9,TRBD1,CASSARPGTGSGANVLTF
TRBJ2-5,15,TRBV7-7,.,CASSLRRQTGETQYF
TRBJ2-3,14,TRBV11-2,.,CASSSREFPDTQYF
TRBJ2-2,16,TRBV4-1,TRBD2,CASSPWGTTNTGELFF
TRBJ1-1,14,TRBV2,.,CASSARGMNTEAFF
TRBJ2-7,14,TRBV7-8,.,CASSLRGAEYEQYF
TRBJ2-2,16,TRBV28,TRBD1,CASSPGTGIDTGELFF
TRBJ1-2,13,TRBV7-9,TRBD1,CASSPDRVYGYTF